This T cell receptor beta chain was captured in a study of siplizumab effects on memory and regulatory T cells. The study's findings and limits: Phenotypic classification as naive or memory proved unattainable for roughly 75-95% of proliferating CD4+ or CD8+ clones.

CDR3 length: 15 residues. The V gene's germline CDR1 is SNHLY and CDR2 FYNNEI. Between the trimmed V and J ends, which lost 0 bases and 7 bases, there was a span of 15 bases. TCRdb's copy holds only in-frame clones and misses some; the assay was immunoSEQ multiplex PCR. This sample has about 94,000 clones, with nearly 95% found just once. Of note for this clone: What it binds is not known.

The sequence was obtained from a human donor in good health. Sequenced input: non-Treg CD4+ T cells sorted from blood. The chain combines TRBV2 with TRBJ1-2; TRBD1 is a possible D gene (5 bases). Here the CDR3 DNA reads TGTGCCAGCAGTGAAGCGTGGGGCCCCGAGGGTGGCTACACCTTC. This codes for CASSEAWGPEGGYTF.